This T cell receptor (beta chain) was sequenced during a study of Ad26.COV2.S vaccination and SARS-CoV-2 variants. The overall study: Ad26.COV2.S shots went into the muscle once or twice, 56 days apart. Study-wide findings and caveats: Across vaccine and placebo recipients, the breadth of non-spike TCRs was similar.

CDR3 length: 14 amino acids. Trimming shortened V by 5 bases and J by 0 bases, and 10 bases separated the two germline ends. CDR1 and CDR2 (germline): MNHEY, SMNVEV (reference sequence). Treatment denoted: around 19 received Ad26.COV2.S at low or high dose, single or two shots; a few received placebo; per-sample allocation not given. Day 63 after the first injection of vaccine or placebo was the sampling time. Spike of the Wuhan-strain SARS-CoV-2 was expressed by an Ad26 vector, which formed the vaccine. As for this clone: Its specificity is not known.

Produced via immunoSEQ multiplex PCR; TCRdb's table is partial and in-frame only. The table records 400,000 to 450,000 clones, 75% to 95% of them present only once. Source: peripheral blood, taken in a trial of Ad26.COV2.S vaccine versus placebo. This chain links TRBV27 with TRBJ1-1; D is undetermined. The origin of this receptor is a person between 18 and 65 years old who received the Ad26.COV2.S COVID-19 vaccine or a placebo. Here the CDR3 reads CASSPRALNTEAFF. DNA for the CDR3: TGTGCCAGCAGTCCGAGGGCCTTGAACACTGAAGCTTTCTTT.